This TCR beta chain was captured in a study of blood T cell repertoires in COVID-19. Germline V gene lookup returns CDR1 LNHDA and CDR2 SQIVND (reference sequence). This CDR3 spans 17 amino acids. V dropped 3 bases and J dropped 0 bases, with 15 bases sitting between them. The data were produced by immunoSEQ multiplex PCR, yet TCRdb's version contains in-frame clones alone and is incomplete. Among about 370,000 clones listed, 80% to 90% were seen once. Cohorts were based on clinical histories the participants reported. The specimen was PBMCs or T cells enriched from blood (not recorded which). V is TRBV19 and J is TRBJ1-5; perhaps TRBD1 as D (6 bases). The sequence was obtained from a man aged 18 to 29 who had recovered from COVID-19. The CDR3 sequence: CASSIFSGDNSNQPQHF. CDR3 bases: TGTGCCAGTAGTATTTTTTCAGGGGATAATAGCAATCAGCCCCAGCATTTT.